This T cell receptor beta chain was profiled in a study of CXCR3-negative and CXCR3-positive naive CD8 T cells. Study at large: Sequencing gave roughly 140 million TRB reads overall, about 1.5 +/- 0.3 million per library.

Points from the study as a whole: More hydrophobic TRB CDR3s were found in CXCR3-positive naive cells than in CXCR3-negative naive cells. Memory cells differed in TRBV-TRBJ usage, but naive CXCR3-negative and CXCR3-positive cells had similar usage. Most assays were run on fresh PBMCs (CXCR3 expression partially decreased after cryopreservation).

On this clonotype itself: The target antigen is unknown.

Carrying UMI labels, the TRB cDNA libraries were prepared through 5' RACE. TCRdb re-called the 5' RACE reads; every CDR3 protein appears as one record, without DNA. The specimen's table records some 130,000 distinct CDR3 sequences. In germline, CDR1 is SEHNR, CDR2 FQNEAQ (reference sequence). This CDR3 comprises 14 residues. Specimen: naive CXCR3- CD8+ T cells from blood. The subset: CD45RO-CCR7+CD27+CD95- naive CD8+ T cells lacking CXCR3 (TNR3-). This sequence was found in a human donor in good health. Some clones in this sample may be carry-over from other donors' samples. The gene calls are TRBV7-9 and TRBJ1-2; absent DNA, TCRdb's TRBD1 call cannot be checked. The CDR3 sequence is CASSLVGGGYGYTF.